The clone carrying this T cell receptor (beta chain) was detected a few times. Via MiXCR, TCRdb re-called the 5' RACE reads, giving one row per CDR3 protein. Among hundreds of thousands of distinct CDR3 sequences listed, under 8.5% were seen once. Germline V CDR1 and CDR2: MNHEY, SMNVEV (reference sequence). V gave up 5 bases and J gave up 0 bases; unmatched junction bases: 6. The CDR3 is 18 residues long. The record originates from a study of identical twins. The sample was also reused in another study, on yellow fever vaccine responses in identical twins.

This clonotype was sampled from a woman between 18 and 29 years old in good health. The V call is TRBV27, the J call TRBJ2-1; TRBD2 agrees at 14 bases. The sample was PBMCs. This CDR3 is CASSPGLAGDFSYNEQFF. The CDR3 DNA follows: TGTGCCAGCAGTCCGGGACTAGCGGGAGATTTCTCCTACAATGAGCAGTTCTTC.